A selection of T cell receptor beta chains follows, all from one sample in a study of shared clonotypes between healthy human individuals. The protocol was immunoSEQ multiplex PCR, while the TCRdb copy is restricted to in-frame clones and leaves out a portion. The sample yields around 610,000 clones, about 96% seen once. Sequenced material: naive CD8+ T cells sorted from blood. The receptors here all came from a woman aged 25 to 39 in good health. Each CDR3 is given with its conserved first and last residue. A D gene is named only where the DNA matches it firmly. A clone size is listed for some rows: how often the clone was seen (once, few, many), or a class if it is expanded.

-,TRBV9,TRBD2,TRBJ2-3,CASSVGVGTSLADTQYF,TGTGCCAGCAGCGTAGGGGTTGGGACTAGCCTGGCAGATACGCAGTATTTT
once,TRBV7-9,-,TRBJ1-3,CASSLGDTSGNTIYF,TGTGCCAGCAGCTTAGGGGACACCTCTGGAAACACCATATATTTT
-,TRBV6-4,TRBD2,TRBJ2-1,CASIGLAGGSLYNEQFF,TGTGCCAGCATTGGACTAGCGGGAGGGTCCCTGTACAATGAGCAGTTCTTC
-,TRBV7-9,-,TRBJ2-1,CASSSPRGSNEQFF,TGTGCCAGCAGCTCCCCCAGAGGCTCCAATGAGCAGTTCTTC
-,TRBV28,TRBD1,TRBJ2-3,CASSTDRDTQYF,TGTGCCAGCAGCACGGACAGGGATACGCAGTATTTT
-,TRBV5-4,TRBD1,TRBJ1-5,CASSPDRGPNQPQHF,TGTGCCAGCAGCCCTGACAGGGGGCCGAATCAGCCCCAGCATTTT
-,TRBV27,-,TRBJ2-7,CASSLGAYEQYF,TGTGCCAGCAGTTTGGGGGCCTACGAGCAGTACTTC
-,TRBV19,-,TRBJ2-7,CASSIAGESYEQYF,TGTGCCAGTAGTATAGCGGGAGAGTCCTACGAGCAGTACTTC
-,TRBV29-1,TRBD1,TRBJ2-7,CSVGQGNPEQYF,TGCAGCGTTGGACAGGGGAATCCCGAGCAGTACTTC
-,TRBV28,-,TRBJ2-7,CASSPKYEQYF,TGTGCCAGCTCTCCCAAATACGAGCAGTACTTC
-,TRBV7-2,-,TRBJ2-7,CASSLVYRTTYEQYF,TGTGCCAGCAGCTTAGTCTACAGGACCACCTACGAGCAGTACTTC
-,TRBV29-1,TRBD2,TRBJ2-7,CSVGGSGRAYEQYF,TGCAGCGTTGGGGGTAGCGGGAGGGCCTACGAGCAGTACTTC
-,TRBV27,TRBD2,TRBJ2-1,CASSLSGEGLAWDEQFF,TGTGCCAGCAGTTTATCTGGAGAGGGACTAGCTTGGGATGAGCAGTTCTTC
few,TRBV7-9,-,TRBJ2-2,CASSLSLTGELFF,TGTGCCAGCAGCTTAAGTTTAACCGGGGAGCTGTTTTTT
-,TRBV28,TRBD1,TRBJ1-5,CASSSHRDRAHQPQHF,TGTGCCAGCAGTTCCCACCGGGACAGGGCTCATCAGCCCCAGCATTTT
-,TRBV9,-,TRBJ1-1,CASSPWPVPEAFF,TGTGCCAGCAGCCCATGGCCAGTTCCTGAAGCTTTCTTT
-,TRBV27,-,TRBJ2-1,CASSLIGISYNEQFF,TGTGCCAGCAGTTTAATTGGGATCTCCTACAATGAGCAGTTCTTC
-,TRBV6-6,-,TRBJ2-7,CASSYSQGGYEQYF,TGTGCCAGCAGTTACTCCCAGGGGGGCTACGAGCAGTACTTC
-,TRBV27,-,TRBJ2-1,CAASTARFGYNEQFF,TGTGCCGCCTCTACGGCGCGTTTTGGGTACAATGAGCAGTTCTTC
-,TRBV5-6,-,TRBJ2-7,CASSYPSGPNSYEQYF,TGTGCCAGCAGCTACCCCTCCGGGCCGAATTCCTACGAGCAGTACTTC
-,TRBV27,-,TRBJ2-7,CASSSPEGGSYEQYF,TGTGCCAGCAGTTCTCCGGAAGGGGGTTCCTACGAGCAGTACTTC
-,TRBV27,-,TRBJ2-7,CASSNTYEQYF,TGTGCCAGCAGTAACACCTACGAGCAGTACTTC
-,TRBV5-4,TRBD2,TRBJ2-1,CAGTWSGSLNEQFF,TGTGCCGGGACGTGGAGCGGGAGCTTGAATGAGCAGTTCTTC
-,TRBV2,TRBD1,TRBJ2-7,CATKGQGYEQYF,TGTGCCACCAAGGGACAGGGCTACGAGCAGTACTTC
-,TRBV27,TRBD1,TRBJ2-7,CASRSGTGNEQYF,TGTGCCAGCAGGTCCGGGACAGGAAACGAGCAGTACTTC
-,TRBV14,TRBD2,TRBJ2-3,CASSQPYGLAGGTDTQYF,TGTGCCAGCAGCCAACCCTACGGACTAGCGGGAGGCACAGATACGCAGTATTTT
-,TRBV5-1,TRBD2,TRBJ2-3,CASSGGLAGRTDTQYF,TGCGCCAGCAGCGGGGGACTAGCGGGGCGCACAGATACGCAGTATTTT
-,TRBV29-1,TRBD1,TRBJ2-2,CSVAPRDRTTGELFF,TGCAGCGTTGCCCCTCGGGACAGGACCACCGGGGAGCTGTTTTTT
-,TRBV10-2,-,TRBJ1-1,CASSVSTEAFF,TGCGCCAGCAGTGTCTCCACTGAAGCTTTCTTT
once,TRBV19,-,TRBJ2-7,CASSIPSGDWPYEQYF,TGTGCCAGTAGTATACCTTCCGGGGACTGGCCCTACGAGCAGTACTTC